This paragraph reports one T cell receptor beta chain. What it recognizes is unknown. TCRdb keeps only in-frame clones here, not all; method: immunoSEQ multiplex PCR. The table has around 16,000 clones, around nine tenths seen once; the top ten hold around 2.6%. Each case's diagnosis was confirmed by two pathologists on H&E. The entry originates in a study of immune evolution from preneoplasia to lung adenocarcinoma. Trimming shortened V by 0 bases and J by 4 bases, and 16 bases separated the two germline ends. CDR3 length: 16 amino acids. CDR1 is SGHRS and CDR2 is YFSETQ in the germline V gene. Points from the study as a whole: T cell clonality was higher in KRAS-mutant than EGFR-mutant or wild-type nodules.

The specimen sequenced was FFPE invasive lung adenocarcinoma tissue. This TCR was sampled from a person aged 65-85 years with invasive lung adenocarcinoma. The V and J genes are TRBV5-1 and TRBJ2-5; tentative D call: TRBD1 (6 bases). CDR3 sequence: CASSLAGVYLRETQYF. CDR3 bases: TGCGCCAGCAGCTTGGCAGGGGTCTACCTAAGAGAGACCCAGTACTTC.